This TCR beta chain was captured by sequencing in a study of OX40 agonist ivuxolimab in advanced cancers. Study summary: Across the patients, intravenous ivuxolimab was delivered every 2 weeks at 0.01 to 10 mg/kg. Two cutaneous melanoma patients and one hepatocellular carcinoma patient, three in all, had partial responses.

Clones were read by immunoSEQ multiplex PCR, and TCRdb kept only the in-frame ones, dropping some. The sample consists of around 46,000 clones, 86% of them appearing once. Between the trimmed V and J ends, which lost 4 bases and 7 bases, there was a span of 19 bases. Germline loops: CDR1 SGHDN, CDR2 FVKESK. This CDR3 is built from 15 residues. In the case of this clone: Its antigen is unknown.

Study-wide points: Specificity for antigen went undetermined in the expanded peripheral T cells.

The chain joins TRBV14 to TRBJ2-5, with D hard to call. The source is an adult with an advanced solid tumor such as melanoma, head and neck, liver or kidney cancer. Sample: CD4+ or CD8+ T cells sorted from blood, taken in a trial of the OX40 agonist ivuxolimab. The CDR3 bases are TGTGCCAGCAGCCGTGGTCCTAGGGTTCTGGGGACCCAGTACTTC. It encodes CASSRGPRVLGTQYF.